This TCR beta chain was captured in a study of cytomegalovirus exposure and HLA in healthy donors. General study points: The study reported that TCR beta sequences accurately predicted HLA-A and HLA-B alleles in most subjects. Researchers had no immune exposure information except CMV serostatus available. An analysis done earlier found most TCR beta V segments productive about 87% or about 30% of the time.

The study ran its PCR with 60 Vbeta and 13 Jbeta primers. Produced via immunoSEQ multiplex PCR; TCRdb's table is partial and in-frame only. The data contain 150,000 to 200,000 clones, around 81% of them singletons. The CDR3 totals 15 residues. Trimming removed 5 bases from V and 3 bases from J; junction bases left unmatched: 8. CDR1 is KGHSH and CDR2 is LQKENI in the germline V gene. About this clone itself: Its antigen is as yet unknown.

Input material: PBMCs. V usage is TRBV18 and J usage is TRBJ2-3, with 7 bases aligning to TRBD1. This TCR came from a woman younger than 35 in good health and CMV-seropositive. CDR3 residues: CASSEGSGGTDTQYF. The CDR3, as DNA: TGTGCCAGCTCAGAAGGGTCAGGGGGAACAGATACGCAGTATTTT.